A single sample is the source of the 23 T cell receptor beta chains below, sequenced in a study of identical twins. TCRdb re-called the 5' RACE reads through MiXCR, storing one row per CDR3 protein. Of around 250,000 distinct CDR3 sequences listed, over 9.5% were seen once; the top ten hold under 4.5%. The sample was also reused in another study, on yellow fever vaccine responses in identical twins.

Material: memory (CD45RO+) T cells sorted from blood. The receptor set was obtained from a woman younger than 30 in good health.

As DNA, the CDR3 is TGCAGTGCTAGAGGTCCCGCACGCCAAGAGACCCAGTACTTC. Translating it yields CSARGPARQETQYF. The chain employs TRBV20-1 and TRBJ2-5; no reliable D call. CDR3 length equals 14 residues. Per germline, CDR1 DFQATT and CDR2 SNEGSKA (reference sequence). Deletions cut 1 base from V and 1 base from J, with 10 bases between.

This clonotype has ten or more counts. This chain joins TRBV3-1 and TRBJ1-1, with 7 bases fitting TRBD1. The CDR3 contains 15 residues. Germline CDR1 and CDR2: LGHDT and YNNKEL (reference sequence). J was trimmed by 1 base and V by 4 bases; bases with no gene match: 6. Written as DNA, the CDR3 is TGTGCCAGCAGCCCAGGGGGGGCAGGGAACACTGAAGCTTTCTTT. This translates into CASSPGGAGNTEAFF.

This clonotype was observed at least ten times. The gene calls are TRBV11-2 and TRBJ2-3; TRBD2 agrees at 8 bases. The V gene end was trimmed by 6 bases and the J gene end by 0 bases; junction bases not matched to a gene: 2. CDR1 is SGHAT and CDR2 is FQNNGV in the germline V gene. This CDR3 has 14 amino acids. The DNA for the CDR3 is TGTGCCAGCAGACGCGGGAGGAGCACAGATACGCAGTATTTT. Its protein product is CASRRGRSTDTQYF.

The chain employs TRBV24-1 and TRBJ2-3; 9 positions agree with TRBD2. Trimming took 4 bases from V and 0 from J; bases not matched to a gene: 4. CDR1 and CDR2 from the germline V gene are KGHDR and SFDVKD. The CDR3 consists of 16 residues. The CDR3 loop is CATSEPSGASTDTQYF. Written as DNA, the CDR3 is TGTGCCACCAGTGAGCCTAGCGGGGCTAGCACAGATACGCAGTATTTT.

This clonotype occurred many times. This rearrangement joins TRBV20-1 to TRBJ2-5; 14 bases align to TRBD2. The germline gives CDR1 DFQATT, CDR2 SNEGSKA (reference sequence). The CDR3 is 16 amino acids. The trim removed 4 bases at V and 5 bases at J, leaving 9 bases unmatched. This CDR3 reads CSAIMGLAGAPETQYF. The CDR3 region has the DNA TGCAGTGCTATAATGGGACTAGCGGGAGCCCCCGAGACCCAGTACTTC.

This clonotype has a handful of counts. The V and J genes are TRBV20-1 and TRBJ2-7; D is undetermined. The CDR3 is 12 residues long. V was clipped by 4 bases and J by 0 bases, with 7 bases between them. From germline, CDR1 is DFQATT and CDR2 SNEGSKA (reference sequence). The CDR3 bases are TGCAGTGCTACGGCTTACTCCTACGAGCAGTACTTC. Translating gives CSATAYSYEQYF.

This clonotype has a handful of counts. The chain is built from TRBV28 and TRBJ2-7, with 9 positions matching TRBD1. This CDR3 is built from 15 residues. Germline CDR1 reads MDHEN; CDR2 reads SYDVKM. V shed 8 bases, J shed 0 bases, and the junction held 8 bases outside the gene matches. The CDR3 region is CASRQGVISSYEQYF. CDR3 DNA: TGTGCCAGCCGACAGGGGGTCATAAGCTCCTACGAGCAGTACTTC.

In this sample, this clonotype turned up a few times. V is TRBV7-2 and J is TRBJ1-2; a weak D match, TRBD1 (5 bases). V was clipped by 2 bases and J by 8 bases, with 12 bases between them. The CDR3 is made up of 13 amino acids. Germline V gene data show CDR1 as SGHTA and CDR2 as FQGNSA. CDR3 nucleotide sequence: TGTGCCAGCAGCTTACGGGGGGAAGGAGGCTACACCTTC. Protein product: CASSLRGEGGYTF. Full variable domain (outside the CDR3, taken from reference TRBV7-2 and TRBJ1-2): GAGVSQSPSNKVTEKGKDVELRCDPISGHTALYWYRQSLGQGLEFLIYFQGNSAPDKSGLPSDRFSAERTGGSVSTLTIQRTQQEDSAVYLCASSLRGEGGYTFGSGTRLTVV.

The CDR3 DNA reads as TGTGCCACCAGCAGAGGGGAAAGCGGGAACAATGAGCAGTTCTTC. Residues: CATSRGESGNNEQFF. The chain uses TRBV15 and TRBJ2-1; 7 bases line up with TRBD2. Germline lookup yields CDR1 LNHNV and CDR2 YYDKDF (reference sequence). Trimming at V came to 1 base and at J to 5 bases, leaving 5 bases not matched to a gene. There are 15 residues in the CDR3.

This clonotype was detected many times. The chain links TRBV19 to TRBJ1-5; 7 bases align to TRBD1. The CDR3 spans 13 residues. V shed 9 bases, J shed 5 bases, and the junction held 7 bases outside the gene matches. Germline CDR1 LNHDA, CDR2 SQIVND (reference sequence). CDR3 DNA: TGTGCCAGCACCGACAGGGCTTATCAGCCCCAGCATTTT. It codes for CASTDRAYQPQHF.

The rearrangement uses TRBV20-1 and TRBJ2-5, with no clear D. The CDR3 extends over 14 amino acids. The germline V gene encodes CDR1 DFQATT and CDR2 SNEGSKA (reference sequence). Trimming stripped 0 bases from V and 7 bases from J, with 15 bases between. CDR3 in amino acids: CSARDGGDVGTQYF. In DNA, the CDR3 is TGCAGTGCTAGAGACGGTGGCGACGTGGGGACCCAGTACTTC.

The chain links TRBV5-1 to TRBJ2-6; 10 bases agree with TRBD1. From germline, CDR1 is SGHRS and CDR2 YFSETQ. The CDR3 runs to 19 residues. V was pared by 4 bases and J by 0 bases, with 10 bases of the junction left unmatched. Written as DNA, the CDR3 is TGCGCCAGCAGCCATCCTCCGGGACAGGGGCTCTCTGGGGCCAACGTCCTGACTTTC. This encodes CASSHPPGQGLSGANVLTF.

This clonotype was seen only a few times. This rearrangement joins TRBV12-3 or TRBV12-4 to TRBJ2-3; D not resolved. The CDR3 is made up of 14 amino acids. The V end was cut by 2 bases, the J end by 2 bases, with 8 bases between. CDR3 loop: CASSLNGYTDTQYF. The CDR3 DNA sequence: TGTGCCAGCAGTTTAAACGGGTACACAGATACGCAGTATTTT.

This clonotype was counted only a few times. The chain is built from TRBV2 and TRBJ1-1; D may be TRBD1 (5 bases). Germline-derived CDR1 and CDR2 are SNHLY and FYNNEI. Trimming cost V 7 bases and J 0 bases, with 9 bases left between them. This CDR3 contains 13 residues. CDR3 bases: TGTGCCAGCAAGAGGGGTATGAACACTGAAGCTTTCTTT. Translated: CASKRGMNTEAFF.

The chain carries TRBV2 and TRBJ2-1; 7 bases match TRBD2. Germline V CDR1 and CDR2: SNHLY, FYNNEI. The CDR3 is made up of 16 amino acids. With 4 bases clipped from V and 4 bases from J, the junction kept 10 bases outside the gene matches. CDR3 sequence: CASSGGVASGYNEQFF. Here the CDR3 DNA reads TGTGCCAGCAGTGGCGGGGTGGCTAGCGGATACAATGAGCAGTTCTTC. Filled out from reference TRBV2 and TRBJ2-1, the complete variable domain reads EPEVTQTPSHQVTQMGQEVILRCVPISNHLYFYWYRQILGQKVEFLVSFYNNEISEKSEIFDDQFSVERPDGSNFTLKIRSTKLEDSAMYFCASSGGVASGYNEQFFGPGTRLTVL.

This clonotype appeared a few times. The genes are TRBV7-8 and TRBJ2-3; TRBD1 might be the D (7 bases). Germline CDR1 SGHVS, CDR2 FQNEAQ. Trimming removed 4 bases at V and 4 bases at J, with 21 bases between. The length of the CDR3 is 17 residues. CDR3 sequence reads: CASSSPRQGGRSDTQYF. CDR3 coding DNA: TGTGCCAGCAGCTCACCACGTCAGGGGGGTCGATCAGATACGCAGTATTTT. The variable domain in full, with the rest retrieved from reference TRBV7-8 and TRBJ2-3, is GAGVSQSPRYKVAKRGQDVALRCDPISGHVSLFWYQQALGQGPEFLTYFQNEAQLDKSGLPSDRFFAERPEGSVSTLKIQRTQQEDSAVYLCASSSPRQGGRSDTQYFGPGTRLTVL.

This clonotype was observed a handful of times. The chain employs TRBV18 and TRBJ1-6, with 8 bases aligning to TRBD1. The CDR3 sequence is 14 residues long. The junction had 4 bases not matched to a gene; V was cut back by 2 bases and J by 10 bases. The germline gives CDR1 KGHSH, CDR2 LQKENI. The CDR3 here is CASSPGQGWSPLHF. The CDR3 nucleotides are TGTGCCAGCTCACCAGGACAGGGATGGTCACCCCTCCACTTT. The full variable domain, rest sourced from reference TRBV18 and TRBJ1-6, is NAGVMQNPRHLVRRRGQEARLRCSPMKGHSHVYWYRQLPEEGLKFMVYLQKENIIDESGMPKERFSAEFPKEGPSILRIQQVVRGDSAAYFCASSPGQGWSPLHFGNGTRLTVT.

This clonotype has only a few counts. The rearrangement links TRBV15 to TRBJ2-1; 9 nucleotides align to TRBD2. CDR1 is LNHNV and CDR2 is YYDKDF in the germline V gene (reference sequence). This CDR3 region has 16 residues. Losses at the gene ends were 1 base for V and 4 bases for J; bases not matched to a gene: 5. In DNA form, the CDR3 reads TGTGCCACCAGCAGAGCGGGCGGGAGGGAGTACAATGAGCAGTTCTTC. This sequence encodes CATSRAGGREYNEQFF.

The chain has TRBV12-3 or TRBV12-4 and TRBJ2-7; D remains unclear. Trimming removed 3 bases at V and 2 bases at J, with 5 bases between. The CDR3 is 12 residues long. The DNA for the CDR3 is TGTGCCAGCAGTTTTAACCCCTACGAGCAGTACTTC. Translating it yields CASSFNPYEQYF.

This sequence joins TRBV20-1 and TRBJ2-6; D gene unclear. Between the trimmed V and J ends, which lost 3 bases and 0 bases, there was a span of 12 bases. Germline V CDR1 and CDR2: DFQATT, SNEGSKA (reference sequence). The CDR3 length is 16 residues. CDR3 sequence: CSASGNLYSGANVLTF. CDR3 coding DNA: TGCAGTGCTAGTGGGAACCTATACTCTGGGGCCAACGTCCTGACTTTC.

This clonotype was detected a few times. V is TRBV28 and J is TRBJ2-5; TRBD2 matches 10 bases. The CDR3 runs 14 residues. Looked up from germline, CDR1 is MDHEN and CDR2 is SYDVKM. CDR3 coding DNA: TGTCCCCAAGGGACTAGCGACAACGAAGAGACCCAGTACTTC. Encoded protein: CPQGTSDNEETQYF.

This clonotype was counted a few times. The V and J genes are TRBV29-1 and TRBJ2-1; 11 nucleotides align to TRBD2. Trimming at V came to 7 bases and at J to 7 bases, leaving 12 bases not matched to a gene. The CDR3 is 15 residues long. Germline V lookup: CDR1 SQVTM, CDR2 ANQGSEA. Here the CDR3 reads CSAEGTSGRGNEQFF. CDR3 nucleotides: TGCAGCGCAGAAGGAACTAGCGGGAGAGGGAATGAGCAGTTCTTC.

This clonotype was seen a handful of times. This rearrangement joins TRBV27 to TRBJ1-6, with D tentatively TRBD1 (5 bases). Trimming left V 1 base short and J 7 bases short, with 14 bases between. This CDR3 spans 16 amino acids. CDR1 MNHEY and CDR2 SMNVEV come from the germline V gene (reference sequence). The CDR3 nucleotides read TGTGCCAGCAGTTTATGGACCCGGGGGGAGAATTCACCCCTCCACTTT. Protein: CASSLWTRGENSPLHF.